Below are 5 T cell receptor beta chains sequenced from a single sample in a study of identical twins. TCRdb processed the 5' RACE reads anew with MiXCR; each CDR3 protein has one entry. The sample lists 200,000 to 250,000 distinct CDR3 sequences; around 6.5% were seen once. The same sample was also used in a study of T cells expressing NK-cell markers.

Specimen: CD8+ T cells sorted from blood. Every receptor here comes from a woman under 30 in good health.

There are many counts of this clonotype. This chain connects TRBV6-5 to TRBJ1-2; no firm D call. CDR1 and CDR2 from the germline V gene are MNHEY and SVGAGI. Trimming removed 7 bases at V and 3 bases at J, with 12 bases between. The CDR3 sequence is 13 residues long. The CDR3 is CASIWSVYYGYTF. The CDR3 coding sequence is TGTGCCAGCATTTGGTCGGTCTACTATGGCTACACCTTC.

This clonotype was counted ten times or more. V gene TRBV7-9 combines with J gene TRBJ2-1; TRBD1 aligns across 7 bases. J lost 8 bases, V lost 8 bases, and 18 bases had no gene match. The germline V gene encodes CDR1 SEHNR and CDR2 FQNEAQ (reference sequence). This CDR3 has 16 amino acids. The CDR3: CASSGDDSGGFHEQFF. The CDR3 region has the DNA TGTGCCAGCTCCGGGGACGATTCAGGGGGTTTTCATGAGCAGTTCTTC.

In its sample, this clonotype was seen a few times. The CDR3 is CASQGPNRYGYTF. The CDR3 DNA sequence: TGTGCCAGCCAGGGCCCTAACCGGTATGGCTACACCTTC. The rearrangement joins TRBV6-1 to TRBJ1-2, with D perhaps TRBD1 (5 bases). The CDR3 is 13 residues long. Germline V gives CDR1 MNHNS, CDR2 SASEGT. V lost 8 bases to trimming and J lost 5 bases, with 15 bases between them.

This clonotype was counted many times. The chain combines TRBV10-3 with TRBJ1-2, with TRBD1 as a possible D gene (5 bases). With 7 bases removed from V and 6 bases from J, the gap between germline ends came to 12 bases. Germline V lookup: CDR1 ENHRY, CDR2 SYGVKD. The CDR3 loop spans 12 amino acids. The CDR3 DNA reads TGTGCCATCACTACCGACAGAGATGGCTACACCTTC. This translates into CAITTDRDGYTF.

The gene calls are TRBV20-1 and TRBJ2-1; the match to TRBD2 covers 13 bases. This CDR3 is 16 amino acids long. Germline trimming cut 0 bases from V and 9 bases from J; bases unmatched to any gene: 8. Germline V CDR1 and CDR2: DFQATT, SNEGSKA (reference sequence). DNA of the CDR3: TGCAGTGCTAGAGAAGGGACTAGCGGGAACCTAGGTGAGCAGTTCTTC. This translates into CSAREGTSGNLGEQFF.